The clone carrying this TCR beta chain was observed many times. TCR alpha and beta CDR3 regions were amplified from RNA using iRepertoire nested multiplex PCR. One entry per CDR3 protein results from TCRdb running MiXCR on the multiplex PCR reads. The repertoire holds approximately 90,000 distinct CDR3 sequences, with about a quarter as singletons. These data belong to a study of glioma-infiltrating T cells. Trimming took 2 bases from V and 5 from J; bases not matched to a gene: 2. This CDR3 region has 14 residues. Per germline, CDR1 MGHRA and CDR2 YSYEKL. The sample consisted of glioma tissue, nonneoplastic brain tissue, or PBMCs (not recorded which). The chain links TRBV4-1 to TRBJ2-2, with TRBD2 matching 7 bases. The source is a human donor with low-grade glioma or glioblastoma, undergoing nonglioma brain surgery, or in good health (not recorded which). The CDR3 sequence: CASSQHSGTGELFF. The CDR3 DNA reads as TGCGCCAGCAGCCAACATAGCGGGACCGGGGAGCTGTTTTTT.